The 7 T cell receptor beta chains below were found in one sample sequenced in a study of T cell responses to AZD1222 COVID-19 vaccine. TCRdb's table, derived via immunoSEQ multiplex PCR, lists solely in-frame clones and lacks some. The table shows roughly 77,000 clones, with over 75% occurring only once. The sample in question was peripheral blood, obtained on day 0 of MenACWY control vaccination. The receptors were sampled from an adult in good health.

The chain links TRBV6-4 to TRBJ2-1; 11 nucleotides agree with TRBD2. The germline CDR1 and CDR2 sequences are MRHNA and SNTAGT. The V gene end was trimmed by 5 bases and the J gene end by 6 bases; junction bases not matched to a gene: 9. There are 16 residues in the CDR3. In DNA form, the CDR3 reads TGTGCCAGCAGTCCTCAACTAGCGGGGGATCTCAATGAGCAGTTCTTC. Translating it yields CASSPQLAGDLNEQFF.

J is TRBJ1-1 and V is TRBV6-5, with 9 bases identical to TRBD1. CDR3 length: 16 residues. The germline CDR1 and CDR2 sequences are MNHEY and SVGAGI. V trimming: 4 bases; J trimming: 4 bases; junction bases outside the gene matches: 10. The CDR3 DNA reads as TGTGCCAGCAGTTCCGATACAGGGGGCAGGGGCACTGAAGCTTTCTTT. Protein product: CASSSDTGGRGTEAFF.

The CDR3 reads CASSSLGRTLSYEQYF. The CDR3 DNA reads TGTGCCAGTAGTTCTTTGGGGCGGACCCTCTCCTACGAGCAGTACTTC. The chain joins TRBV19 to TRBJ2-7; D perhaps matches TRBD1 (5 bases). The germline V gene has CDR1 LNHDA and CDR2 SQIVND (reference sequence). V was pared by 5 bases and J by 0 bases, with 17 bases between. This CDR3 comprises 16 residues.

The rearrangement uses TRBV27 and TRBJ1-2; D is uncertain. This CDR3 is built from 14 residues. Trimming took off 3 bases at V and 8 bases at J, with 16 bases between the two ends. The germline V gene encodes CDR1 MNHEY and CDR2 SMNVEV (reference sequence). The CDR3: CASSFAFRGGGYTF. CDR3 sequence (DNA): TGTGCCAGCAGTTTCGCCTTTCGGGGTGGCGGCTACACCTTC.

The rearrangement joins TRBV27 to TRBJ2-1; D is perhaps TRBD1 or TRBD2 (6 bases each). The germline V gene encodes CDR1 MNHEY and CDR2 SMNVEV (reference sequence). The CDR3 is made up of 13 amino acids. V was shortened by 6 bases and J by 16 bases, with 22 bases between the two germline ends. The CDR3 DNA reads TGTGCCAGCAGCCGTCCGTCCGGGGGACAAATTTTCTTC. It codes for CASSRPSGGQIFF.

V is TRBV6-2 or TRBV6-3 and J is TRBJ1-5; 10 positions agree with TRBD1. Germline values: CDR1 MNHEY, CDR2 SVGEGT. The CDR3 spans 14 residues. V lost 6 bases, J lost 5 bases, and 4 bases stayed unmatched. This CDR3 is CASSRDRGYQPQHF. CDR3 in DNA: TGTGCCAGCAGCCGGGACAGGGGATATCAGCCCCAGCATTTT.

J is TRBJ1-1 and V is TRBV9; D uncertain. V lost 3 bases and J 0 bases, leaving 15 bases between the germline ends. Germline assignment: CDR1 SGDLS and CDR2 YYNGEE. The CDR3 is made up of 16 amino acids. The CDR3 sequence: CASSAGSTHLNTEAFF. The CDR3 DNA reads TGTGCCAGCAGCGCCGGATCTACTCATTTGAACACTGAAGCTTTCTTT.